The 23 T cell receptor beta chains listed next were all sequenced from one sample in a study of blood T cell repertoires in COVID-19. The assay was immunoSEQ multiplex PCR, and TCRdb's table has in-frame clones only and misses some. The sample includes about 180,000 clones, almost 85% seen only once; the top ten take roughly 15%. Sequencing was done on a sample of peripheral blood. These receptor sequences come from a man younger than 35 with active or convalescent COVID-19.

This clone is a singleton in its sample. The genes are TRBV2 and TRBJ1-1; TRBD1 aligns across 8 bases. This CDR3 comprises 16 residues. CDR1 SNHLY and CDR2 FYNNEI come from the germline V gene. J gave up 1 base and V 8 bases, and 12 bases lay outside the gene matches. The CDR3 sequence: CASGTSDRAPNTEAFF. Written as DNA, the CDR3 is TGTGCCAGCGGGACTTCGGACAGGGCTCCGAACACTGAAGCTTTCTTT. The complete variable domain, with remaining parts taken from reference TRBV2 and TRBJ1-1, reads EPEVTQTPSHQVTQMGQEVILRCVPISNHLYFYWYRQILGQKVEFLVSFYNNEISEKSEIFDDQFSVERPDGSNFTLKIRSTKLEDSAMYFCASGTSDRAPNTEAFFGQGTRLTVV.

V is TRBV4-3 and J is TRBJ2-3; TRBD2 matches at 14 bases. Germline V gives CDR1 LGHNA, CDR2 YSLEER. Unmatched junction bases numbered 6, after V lost 5 bases and J lost 5 bases. The CDR3 covers 16 residues. CDR3 region: CASSEAGLAGGDTQYF. In nucleotides, the CDR3 is TGCGCCAGCAGCGAAGCCGGACTAGCGGGAGGAGATACGCAGTATTTT.

V usage is TRBV9 and J usage is TRBJ2-6; 8 bases fit TRBD1. The trim removed 2 bases at V and 2 bases at J, leaving 6 bases unmatched. Germline assignment: CDR1 SGDLS and CDR2 YYNGEE. CDR3 length equals 17 residues. CDR3 coding DNA: TGTGCCAGCAGCGTTTTACCAGGGGGCGCTGGGGCCAACGTCCTGACTTTC. It encodes CASSVLPGGAGANVLTF.

This chain uses TRBV6-6 with TRBJ2-2; 7 bases align to TRBD1. V was clipped by 6 bases and J by 2 bases; unmatched bases: 6. Per germline, CDR1 MNHNY and CDR2 SVGAGI (reference sequence). The CDR3 is made up of 15 amino acids. The CDR3 DNA is TGTGCCAGCAGAACCGGGACAGCAAACACCGGGGAGCTGTTTTTT. The encoded protein is CASRTGTANTGELFF.

The chain has TRBV11-2 and TRBJ2-2; D ambiguous. The V gene's germline CDR1 is SGHAT and CDR2 FQNNGV. V was trimmed by 4 bases and J by 6 bases, leaving 12 bases between them. The CDR3 length is 14 residues. The CDR3 region is CASSSYKISGELFF. CDR3 coding DNA: TGTGCCAGCAGCTCTTACAAAATATCCGGGGAGCTGTTTTTT.

In its sample, this clone was seen once. Here the CDR3 DNA reads TGTGCCACCAGCAGAGATGAAGCGGGGTCCTCCTACGAGCAGTACTTC. It translates to CATSRDEAGSSYEQYF. The chain recombines TRBV15 with TRBJ2-7; 7 nucleotides match TRBD2. The length of the CDR3 is 16 residues. Germline-derived CDR1 and CDR2 are LNHNV and YYDKDF (reference sequence). Unmatched junction bases numbered 5, after V lost 0 bases and J lost 0 bases.

The chain is built from TRBV4-1 and TRBJ1-4; 8 bases fit TRBD1. Germline CDR1 and CDR2: MGHRA and YSYEKL. J was trimmed by 6 bases and V by 4 bases; bases with no gene match: 4. The CDR3 contains 14 residues. The CDR3: CASSPDREDEKLFF. The DNA of the CDR3 is TGCGCCAGCAGCCCGGACAGGGAGGATGAAAAACTGTTTTTT.

The chain has TRBV5-1 and TRBJ1-6; D gene ambiguous. Trimming left V 0 bases short and J 6 bases short, with 16 bases between. Germline CDR1 and CDR2: SGHRS and YFSETQ. This CDR3 region has 17 residues. DNA of the CDR3: TGCGCCAGCAGCTTGGGGCAGAGGGTCCTCTCTAATTCACCCCTCCACTTT. Residues: CASSLGQRVLSNSPLHF.

V is TRBV28 and J is TRBJ2-2, with D possibly matching TRBD1 (6 bases). V lost 3 bases, J lost 8 bases, and 13 bases lay in between. The CDR3 consists of 14 residues. Per germline, CDR1 MDHEN and CDR2 SYDVKM. The CDR3 bases are TGTGCCAGCAGTTTGAGGGGGATAACTGGGGAGCTGTTTTTT. Translation gives CASSLRGITGELFF.

V is TRBV9 and J is TRBJ2-2; D is undetermined. CDR1 is SGDLS, CDR2 YYNGEE, per germline. The CDR3 runs 16 residues. Deletions cut 2 bases from V and 0 bases from J, with 11 bases between. The CDR3: CASSVEGEANTGELFF. In DNA form, the CDR3 reads TGTGCCAGCAGCGTGGAAGGAGAGGCGAACACCGGGGAGCTGTTTTTT.

The chain uses TRBV6-5 and TRBJ1-6; D is undetermined. CDR3 length equals 15 residues. The germline CDR1 and CDR2 sequences are MNHEY and SVGAGI. V gave up 4 bases and J gave up 6 bases, with 13 bases separating them. DNA for the CDR3: TGTGCCAGCAGTTCGGAGGCCCTCTCTAATTCACCCCTCCACTTT. Protein: CASSSEALSNSPLHF.

The chain recombines TRBV29-1 with TRBJ1-4, with D perhaps TRBD1 (6 bases). This CDR3 comprises 14 residues. The V and J ends lost 7 bases and 8 bases respectively, with 20 bases between them. Germline-derived CDR1 and CDR2 are SQVTM and ANQGSEA. The CDR3 DNA reads TGCAGCGCGCTGAGGGGGGGCAAAAGCGAAAAACTGTTTTTT. Its protein product is CSALRGGKSEKLFF. Together with reference TRBV29-1 and TRBJ1-4, the CDR3 gives the full variable domain: SAVISQKPSRDICQRGTSLTIQCQVDSQVTMMFWYRQQPGQSLTLIATANQGSEATYESGFVIDKFPISRPNLTFSTLTVSNMSPEDSSIYLCSALRGGKSEKLFFGSGTQLSVL.

CDR3 nucleotide sequence: TGTGCCAGCACCTACGATTCTGTGGACTTGTATGGCTACACCTTC. Translated, it gives CASTYDSVDLYGYTF. V usage is TRBV6-6 and J usage is TRBJ1-2; D gene unclear. This CDR3 comprises 15 residues. From germline, CDR1 is MNHNY and CDR2 SVGAGI (reference sequence). Trimming removed 7 bases from V and 5 bases from J, with 20 bases in between.

This chain uses TRBV2 with TRBJ1-1; D perhaps matches TRBD1 (6 bases). This CDR3 has 12 residues. Trimming removed 10 bases at V and 1 base at J, with 10 bases between. The V gene's germline CDR1 is SNHLY and CDR2 FYNNEI. The DNA of the CDR3 is TGTGCCAACGAACAGGGGAACACTGAAGCTTTCTTT. Residues: CANEQGNTEAFF.

The V call is TRBV6-5, the J call TRBJ1-2; TRBD1 agrees at 11 bases. The CDR3 loop spans 15 amino acids. J gave up 7 bases and V 2 bases, and 6 bases lay outside the gene matches. CDR1 is MNHEY, CDR2 SVGAGI, per germline. CDR3 loop: CASSYVGQGVGGYTF. CDR3 in DNA: TGTGCCAGCAGTTACGTGGGACAGGGGGTAGGTGGCTACACCTTC.

The gene calls are TRBV9 and TRBJ2-7; the match to TRBD1 covers 9 bases. The CDR3 totals 15 residues. The V gene end was trimmed by 6 bases and the J gene end by 2 bases; junction bases not matched to a gene: 9. Germline CDR1 and CDR2: SGDLS and YYNGEE. The CDR3 sequence is CASTRGDRVTYEQYF. CDR3 coding DNA: TGTGCCAGCACCAGGGGGGACAGGGTTACCTACGAGCAGTACTTC. Looking up the rest from reference TRBV9 and TRBJ2-7 gives the full variable domain: DSGVTQTPKHLITATGQRVTLRCSPRSGDLSVYWYQQSLDQGLQFLIQYYNGEERAKGNILERFSAQQFPDLHSELNLSSLELGDSALYFCASTRGDRVTYEQYFGPGTRLTVT.

This chain uses TRBV15 with TRBJ1-6; unclear D gene. The CDR3 spans 16 residues. Germline-derived CDR1 and CDR2 are LNHNV and YYDKDF (reference sequence). V was shortened by 1 base and J by 9 bases, with 16 bases between the two germline ends. DNA of the CDR3: TGTGCCACCAGCAGAGGAGGGTCGGAGAAAATTTCACCCCTCCACTTT. It specifies CATSRGGSEKISPLHF.

This clone was counted only a few times. The CDR3 DNA reads as TGTGCCAGCAGCTTCACAGGGGGCACAGATACGCAGTATTTT. This codes for CASSFTGGTDTQYF. The chain is built from TRBV7-3 and TRBJ2-3; the match to TRBD1 covers 7 bases. The CDR3 has 14 amino acids. In germline, CDR1 is SGHTA, CDR2 FQGTGA. The V gene end was trimmed by 3 bases and the J gene end by 1 base; junction bases not matched to a gene: 1.

The V and J genes are TRBV5-1 and TRBJ2-7, with TRBD1 as a possible D gene (6 bases). The CDR3 runs to 16 residues. The germline V and J ends were trimmed by 3 bases and 2 bases, with 18 bases remaining between them. Germline CDR1 is SGHRS and CDR2 is YFSETQ. CDR3 protein: CASSSFRGTATYEQYF. The CDR3 DNA sequence: TGCGCCAGCAGCTCCTTTAGGGGGACGGCCACCTACGAGCAGTACTTC.

V usage is TRBV7-9 and J usage is TRBJ2-7, with D hard to call. Germline V lookup: CDR1 SEHNR, CDR2 FQNEAQ (reference sequence). The CDR3 totals 14 residues. V lost 0 bases and J lost 4, with 10 bases in between. This CDR3 reads CASSLAATLYEQYF. The CDR3 bases are TGTGCCAGCAGCTTAGCAGCTACCCTTTACGAGCAGTACTTC.

The chain couples TRBV6-6 to TRBJ2-3, with 9 nucleotides matching TRBD2. The CDR3 totals 16 residues. With V trimmed by 6 bases and J by 4 bases, 11 bases remained unmatched. The V gene's germline CDR1 is MNHNY and CDR2 SVGAGI (reference sequence). CDR3 bases: TGTGCCAGCAGCCGACCGCGGGGGGGCCGCGCAGATACGCAGTATTTT. It encodes CASSRPRGGRADTQYF.

The genes are TRBV28 and TRBJ1-1; no definite D call. The CDR3 length is 14 residues. Trimming took off 2 bases at V and 2 bases at J, with 9 bases between the two ends. Germline CDR1 is MDHEN and CDR2 is SYDVKM. CDR3 protein: CASSLITENTEAFF. In DNA form, the CDR3 reads TGTGCCAGCAGTTTAATCACAGAAAACACTGAAGCTTTCTTT.

The chain couples TRBV25-1 to TRBJ1-2; D uncertain. Germline CDR1 and CDR2: MGHDK and SYGVNS. Deletions cut 3 bases from V and 6 bases from J, with 8 bases between. The CDR3 has 12 amino acids. The CDR3 coding sequence is TGTGCCAGCAGTGACCTTCTTCATGGCTACACCTTC. This sequence encodes CASSDLLHGYTF.